The 16 T cell receptor beta chains reported below all come from one sample, sequenced in a study of cytomegalovirus exposure and HLA in healthy donors. PCR amplification relied on 60 Vbeta primers (plus 13 Jbeta primers). Assay used: immunoSEQ multiplex PCR; TCRdb lists only in-frame clones, some missing. This table has roughly 300,000 clones, roughly 89% appearing once. The specimen was PBMCs. These receptors all come from a man aged 40-55 years in good health and CMV-seropositive.

This chain links TRBV28 with TRBJ1-1, with TRBD1 identical over 7 bases. The junction had 4 bases not matched to a gene; V was cut back by 3 bases and J by 3 bases. The CDR3 runs 14 residues. CDR1 MDHEN and CDR2 SYDVKM come from the germline V gene. For the CDR3, the DNA is TGTGCCAGCAGTTTTGGACAGGCGGACACTGAAGCTTTCTTT. It codes for CASSFGQADTEAFF.

This clone was seen a single time. The gene calls are TRBV19 and TRBJ1-1, with TRBD1 matching over 7 bases. CDR3 length: 13 amino acids. Per the germline V gene, CDR1 is LNHDA and CDR2 is SQIVND (reference sequence). V lost 5 bases, J lost 5 bases, and 5 bases stayed unmatched. CDR3 DNA: TGTGCCAGTAGTCGACAGGGACGGACTGAAGCTTTCTTT. Its protein is CASSRQGRTEAFF.

The chain links TRBV5-1 to TRBJ1-1; weak D call: TRBD1 (6 bases). In germline, CDR1 is SGHRS, CDR2 YFSETQ. The V end was cut by 2 bases, the J end by 0 bases, with 11 bases between. The CDR3 spans 15 residues. Written as DNA, the CDR3 is TGCGCCAGCAGCTTCCAGGGACAAATGAACACTGAAGCTTTCTTT. Protein product: CASSFQGQMNTEAFF.

The rearrangement uses TRBV5-1 and TRBJ1-2, with TRBD1 matching over 7 bases. Looked up from germline, CDR1 is SGHRS and CDR2 is YFSETQ. This CDR3 is built from 16 residues. Trimming at V came to 0 bases and at J to 3 bases, leaving 8 bases not matched to a gene. The CDR3 coding sequence is TGCGCCAGCAGCTTGGGCCGACGGGACAGAGACTATGGCTACACCTTC. This translates into CASSLGRRDRDYGYTF.

This rearrangement joins TRBV5-1 to TRBJ1-6; 7 bases line up with TRBD1. V lost 8 bases, J lost 9 bases, and 5 bases stayed unmatched. CDR1 and CDR2 (germline): SGHRS, YFSETQ. This CDR3 has 12 residues. Here the CDR3 DNA reads TGCGCCAGTAGACAGGGTAGTTCACCCCTCCACTTT. Its translation: CASRQGSSPLHF. Full variable domain (missing parts from reference TRBV5-1 and TRBJ1-6): KAGVTQTPRYLIKTRGQQVTLSCSPISGHRSVSWYQQTPGQGLQFLFEYFSETQRNKGNFPGRFSGRQFSNSRSEMNVSTLELGDSALYLCASRQGSSPLHFGNGTRLTVT.

This sequence joins TRBV27 and TRBJ2-7; TRBD1 matches 8 bases. CDR3 length: 13 amino acids. The V gene end was trimmed by 3 bases and the J gene end by 5 bases; junction bases not matched to a gene: 3. Per the germline V gene, CDR1 is MNHEY and CDR2 is SMNVEV (reference sequence). CDR3 residues: CASSFRGLHEQYF. In DNA form, the CDR3 reads TGTGCCAGCAGTTTCAGGGGGCTCCACGAGCAGTACTTC.

The chain combines TRBV28 with TRBJ1-4, with 11 bases fitting TRBD1. Germline V lookup: CDR1 MDHEN, CDR2 SYDVKM. The CDR3 is 15 amino acids. V lost 6 bases, J lost 8 bases, and 8 bases stayed unmatched. The CDR3 here is CASRSGTGGWEKLFF. CDR3 DNA: TGTGCCAGCAGATCCGGGACAGGGGGTTGGGAAAAACTGTTTTTT.

The CDR3 DNA reads as TGTGCCAGCAATGTAGACAGGGCCCAATCGACCTACGAGCAGTACTTC. Protein product: CASNVDRAQSTYEQYF. The chain recombines TRBV28 with TRBJ2-7, with 7 bases aligning to TRBD1. The germline CDR1 and CDR2 sequences are MDHEN and SYDVKM. V lost 7 bases, J lost 2 bases, and 14 bases stayed unmatched. There are 16 residues in the CDR3.

This clone was seen only a few times. The chain uses TRBV29-1 and TRBJ1-1, with unresolved D. V was clipped by 6 bases and J by 1 base, with 24 bases between them. The CDR3 is 17 residues long. Germline loops: CDR1 SQVTM, CDR2 ANQGSEA. CDR3 nucleotides: TGCAGCGTGCCCACAATTGGAGAACGGCATACGAACACTGAAGCTTTCTTT. It is translated as CSVPTIGERHTNTEAFF. The full variable domain, with the rest looked up from reference TRBV29-1 and TRBJ1-1, is SAVISQKPSRDICQRGTSLTIQCQVDSQVTMMFWYRQQPGQSLTLIATANQGSEATYESGFVIDKFPISRPNLTFSTLTVSNMSPEDSSIYLCSVPTIGERHTNTEAFFGQGTRLTVV.

This CDR3 reads CASGAGAYLGEQYF. In DNA form, the CDR3 reads TGTGCCAGTGGCGCGGGTGCCTACCTGGGGGAGCAGTACTTC. The J gene is TRBJ2-7, the V gene TRBV19; tentative D call: TRBD2 (5 bases). This CDR3 region has 14 residues. Germline V CDR1 and CDR2: LNHDA, SQIVND (reference sequence). The V gene lost 8 bases and the J gene lost 7 bases, with 21 bases spanning the gap.

This chain joins TRBV6-4 and TRBJ2-7, with D unclear. Looked up from germline, CDR1 is MRHNA and CDR2 is SNTAGT. Trimming took 2 bases from V and 1 from J, leaving 15 bases between them. The CDR3 totals 16 residues. In DNA form, the CDR3 reads TGTGCCAGCAGTGACCAAGGTCATGGCGGTTCCTACGAGCAGTACTTC. This translates into CASSDQGHGGSYEQYF.

The chain's CDR3 is CASSIGGGSNQPQHF. In DNA, the CDR3 is TGTGCCAGTAGTATAGGAGGGGGAAGCAATCAGCCCCAGCATTTT. This chain links TRBV19 with TRBJ1-5; perhaps TRBD1 as D (6 bases). The germline CDR1 and CDR2 sequences are LNHDA and SQIVND (reference sequence). Between the trimmed V and J ends, which lost 1 base and 1 base, there was a span of 8 bases. CDR3 length: 15 amino acids.

This clone was found once. This chain uses TRBV13 with TRBJ2-7; 9 bases match TRBD1. J gave up 1 base and V 0 bases, and 7 bases lay outside the gene matches. Germline V gene sequence: CDR1 PRHDT, CDR2 FYEKMQ (reference sequence). The length of the CDR3 is 17 residues. The chain's CDR3 is CASSLGRGDRESYEQYF. In DNA form, the CDR3 reads TGTGCCAGCAGCTTAGGCCGCGGGGACAGGGAGTCCTACGAGCAGTACTTC.

The chain couples TRBV5-1 to TRBJ2-7, with a possible D match to TRBD2 (6 bases). Trimming cost V 4 bases and J 3 bases, with 14 bases left between them. There are 14 residues in the CDR3. The V gene's germline CDR1 is SGHRS and CDR2 YFSETQ. CDR3: CASSRRDGNYEQYF. CDR3 coding DNA: TGCGCCAGCAGCAGGCGGGACGGGAACTACGAGCAGTACTTC.

This chain joins TRBV2 and TRBJ2-2, with 12 bases identical to TRBD2. J gave up 5 bases and V 8 bases, and 6 bases lay outside the gene matches. The CDR3 has 15 residues. Germline loops: CDR1 SNHLY, CDR2 FYNNEI. This CDR3 reads CASAGLAGWTGELFF. The DNA of the CDR3 is TGTGCCAGCGCAGGACTAGCGGGATGGACCGGGGAGCTGTTTTTT.

This clone was detected once. This chain links TRBV19 with TRBJ1-2; 7 nucleotides align to TRBD1. Germline CDR1 is LNHDA and CDR2 is SQIVND (reference sequence). The CDR3 consists of 13 residues. The J segment lost 5 bases and the V segment lost 5 bases, leaving 5 bases of the junction unmatched. The CDR3 DNA reads TGTGCCAGTAGTCTCAGGGGGGAGTATGGCTACACCTTC. Translation: CASSLRGEYGYTF. The full variable domain, in which reference TRBV19 and TRBJ1-2 provide the parts outside the CDR3, is DGGITQSPKYLFRKEGQNVTLSCEQNLNHDAMYWYRQDPGQGLRLIYYSQIVNDFQKGDIAEGYSVSREKKESFPLTVTSAQKNPTAFYLCASSLRGEYGYTFGSGTRLTVV.